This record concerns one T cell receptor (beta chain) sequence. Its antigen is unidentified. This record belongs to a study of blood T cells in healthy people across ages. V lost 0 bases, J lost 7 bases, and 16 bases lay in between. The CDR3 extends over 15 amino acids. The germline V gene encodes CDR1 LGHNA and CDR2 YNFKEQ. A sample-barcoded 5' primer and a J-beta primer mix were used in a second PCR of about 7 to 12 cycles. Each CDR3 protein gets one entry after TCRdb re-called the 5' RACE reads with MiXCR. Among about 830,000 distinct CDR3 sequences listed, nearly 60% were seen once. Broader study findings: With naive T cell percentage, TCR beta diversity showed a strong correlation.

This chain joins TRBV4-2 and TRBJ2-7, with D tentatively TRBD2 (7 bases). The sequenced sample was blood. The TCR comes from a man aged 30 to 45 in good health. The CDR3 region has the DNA TGTGCCAGCAGCCAAGATTGGGGGGGCTTAGGGGAGCAGTACTTC. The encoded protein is CASSQDWGGLGEQYF.